A selection of T cell receptor beta chains follows, all from one sample in a study of cytomegalovirus exposure and HLA in healthy donors. Profiled with immunoSEQ multiplex PCR; TCRdb holds only in-frame clones, not every one. The sample consists of roughly 250,000 clones, 80% to 90% of them appearing once. The material sequenced was PBMCs. The receptors here all came from a man younger than 35 in good health and CMV-seronegative. The CDR3 runs from the conserved cysteine through the conserved F or W. The order of the fields is J gene, CDR3 length, V gene, CDR3 protein.

TRBJ1-1 15 TRBV4-3 CASSQDTSGGLVAFF
TRBJ2-7 17 TRBV23-1 CASSQPLTSGKHYEQYF
TRBJ2-7 15 TRBV28 CASYAASGDSYEQYF
TRBJ1-6 14 TRBV2 CASSAQGGDSPLHF
TRBJ2-3 17 TRBV4-3 CASSQEYRGRESVTQYF
TRBJ1-6 15 TRBV10-3 CAISADSSYNSPLHF
TRBJ2-5 15 TRBV28 CASSFGDRTQETQYF
TRBJ2-3 16 TRBV6-1 CASSESAGGRADTQYF
TRBJ1-2 13 TRBV7-2 CASSLDLNYGYTF
TRBJ2-3 14 TRBV18 CASSTSLLENTQYF
TRBJ2-1 10 TRBV20-1 CVGTLNEQFF
TRBJ1-2 13 TRBV6-5 CASSYSGARGYTF
TRBJ2-5 14 TRBV2 CASSAPGLQETQYF
TRBJ2-7 12 TRBV5-6 CASSSTGYEQYF
TRBJ1-5 15 TRBV7-2 CASSLTGDGNQPQHF